The 20 T cell receptor beta chains below were found in one sample sequenced in a study of blood T cell repertoires in COVID-19 (dated by TCRdb to the early 2020s). Library construction relied on the immunoSEQ multiplex PCR assay. Held by TCRdb, this immuneACCESS table contains in-frame sequences only and omits some clones. Under half of the omission traces to an unresolved V gene where checked; the cause of the rest is unknown. The sample includes 290,000 or so clones, with about nine tenths observed a single time. The ten most abundant clones make up around 1.1% of the sample. The sequencing input was PBMCs or T cells enriched from blood (not recorded which). Source of these receptors: a woman in her 30s who had recovered from COVID-19.

This rearrangement joins TRBV5-8 to TRBJ1-2; D is ambiguous. The CDR3 extends over 15 amino acids. The V end was cut by 4 bases, the J end by 3 bases, with 16 bases between. Germline V lookup: CDR1 SGHTS, CDR2 YDEGEE. The CDR3 bases are TGTGCCAGCAGCCCCCTGCGGGCCCAACACTATGGCTACACCTTC. As protein: CASSPLRAQHYGYTF.

The chain combines TRBV28 with TRBJ1-5; TRBD1 aligns across 9 bases. The CDR3 runs to 15 residues. Germline values: CDR1 MDHEN, CDR2 SYDVKM. The V gene end was trimmed by 5 bases and the J gene end by 6 bases; junction bases not matched to a gene: 8. The CDR3 is CASSAATGGRQPQHF. CDR3 nucleotides: TGTGCCAGCAGTGCAGCCACAGGGGGCCGTCAGCCCCAGCATTTT.

This clone was counted once. The gene calls are TRBV28 and TRBJ1-6; D is possibly TRBD1 (5 bases). This CDR3 region has 14 residues. Germline values: CDR1 MDHEN, CDR2 SYDVKM. With 10 bases removed from V and 6 bases from J, the gap between germline ends came to 16 bases. CDR3 residues: CATGLTGLNSPLHF. In DNA form, the CDR3 reads TGTGCCACCGGATTAACAGGCCTTAATTCACCCCTCCACTTT.

This rearrangement joins TRBV6-5 to TRBJ2-7, with D hard to call. CDR1 and CDR2 from the germline V gene are MNHEY and SVGAGI. Trimming shortened V by 8 bases and J by 3 bases, and 5 bases separated the two germline ends. This CDR3 is built from 10 residues. This CDR3 reads CASGGYEQYF. The CDR3, as DNA: TGTGCCAGCGGCGGCTACGAGCAGTACTTC.

The CDR3 region is CASSPGQNYYEQYF. The DNA for the CDR3 is TGTGCCAGTAGTCCGGGACAAAATTACTACGAGCAGTACTTC. The chain couples TRBV19 to TRBJ2-7, with D possibly being TRBD1 (6 bases). Germline values: CDR1 LNHDA, CDR2 SQIVND (reference sequence). The V and J ends lost 5 bases and 3 bases respectively, with 14 bases between them. CDR3 length: 14 amino acids.

The chain combines TRBV9 with TRBJ2-5, with 10 bases identical to TRBD1. From germline, CDR1 is SGDLS and CDR2 YYNGEE. The CDR3 has 13 residues. The J segment lost 5 bases and the V segment lost 3 bases, leaving 1 base of the junction unmatched. CDR3 loop: CASSGGQGETQYF. CDR3 bases: TGTGCCAGCAGCGGGGGACAGGGGGAGACCCAGTACTTC.

CDR3 in amino acids: CAISPQGERPQHF. The DNA of the CDR3 is TGTGCCATCAGCCCACAGGGAGAACGGCCCCAGCATTTT. The V and J genes are TRBV10-3 and TRBJ1-5, with a tentative D call TRBD1 (6 bases). The CDR3 runs to 13 residues. Trimming pared 6 bases from V and 9 bases from J, leaving 15 bases between. CDR1 ENHRY and CDR2 SYGVKD come from the germline V gene.

The gene calls are TRBV18 and TRBJ2-6, with 12 bases aligning to TRBD1. The CDR3 covers 20 residues. The V segment lost 3 bases and the J segment 0 bases; nucleotides outside the gene matches: 9. Germline CDR1 is KGHSH and CDR2 is LQKENI. The CDR3 DNA reads TGTGCCAGCTCACCGAAAAGGGACAGGGGGCAAGTCTCTGGGGCCAACGTCCTGACTTTC. Amino acid sequence: CASSPKRDRGQVSGANVLTF.

CDR3 nucleotides: TGTGCCAGTAGTAGACCGGGACTAGGAGTGGAGAATGAGCAGTTCTTC. Amino acid sequence: CASSRPGLGVENEQFF. The chain joins TRBV19 to TRBJ2-1; 8 nucleotides align to TRBD2. The germline V gene has CDR1 LNHDA and CDR2 SQIVND (reference sequence). This CDR3 is 16 amino acids long. Trimming at V came to 4 bases and at J to 7 bases, leaving 12 bases not matched to a gene.

Only one count was recorded for this clone. The chain's CDR3 is CSASPGIAYQETQYF. As DNA, the CDR3 is TGCAGTGCTAGTCCGGGGATTGCGTACCAAGAGACCCAGTACTTC. This chain uses TRBV20-1 with TRBJ2-5; tentatively, D is TRBD2 (5 bases). Germline CDR1 DFQATT, CDR2 SNEGSKA (reference sequence). The V end lost 3 bases, the J end lost 0 bases, and 14 bases lay between the germline ends. The CDR3 sequence is 15 residues long.

This chain links TRBV7-2 with TRBJ1-3; 9 bases line up with TRBD1. Germline values: CDR1 SGHTA, CDR2 FQGNSA. Losses at the gene ends were 5 bases for V and 0 bases for J; bases not matched to a gene: 11. The CDR3 length is 18 residues. CDR3 residues: CASSRTTWDRASGNTIYF. Written as DNA, the CDR3 is TGTGCCAGCAGCCGTACGACATGGGACAGGGCCTCTGGAAACACCATATATTTT.

The V gene is TRBV11-2, the J gene TRBJ2-7; D is uncertain. From germline, CDR1 is SGHAT and CDR2 FQNNGV. The V end was cut by 0 bases, the J end by 12 bases, with 12 bases between. CDR3 length: 12 amino acids. As DNA, the CDR3 is TGTGCCAGCAGCTTAGATAGCCGCAGAGGGTACTTC. Its protein is CASSLDSRRGYF.

The rearrangement uses TRBV19 and TRBJ2-2; 12 bases are shared with TRBD2. Germline-derived CDR1 and CDR2 are LNHDA and SQIVND (reference sequence). This CDR3 region has 16 residues. The trim removed 5 bases at V and 3 bases at J, leaving 4 bases unmatched. The CDR3 sequence is CASSAGLAGHTGELFF. The CDR3 DNA reads as TGTGCCAGTAGTGCGGGACTAGCGGGCCACACCGGGGAGCTGTTTTTT. Full variable domain (missing parts from reference TRBV19 and TRBJ2-2): DGGITQSPKYLFRKEGQNVTLSCEQNLNHDAMYWYRQDPGQGLRLIYYSQIVNDFQKGDIAEGYSVSREKKESFPLTVTSAQKNPTAFYLCASSAGLAGHTGELFFGEGSRLTVL.

The genes are TRBV28 and TRBJ2-1; 12 nucleotides align to TRBD2. Unmatched junction bases numbered 9, after V lost 7 bases and J lost 2 bases. CDR1 and CDR2 from the germline V gene are MDHEN and SYDVKM. The CDR3 runs 17 residues. CDR3 region: CASTGTSGPTAYNEQFF. CDR3 nucleotide sequence: TGTGCCAGCACCGGGACTAGCGGGCCTACAGCCTACAATGAGCAGTTCTTC. The full variable domain, with the rest looked up from reference TRBV28 and TRBJ2-1, is DVKVTQSSRYLVKRTGEKVFLECVQDMDHENMFWYRQDPGLGLRLIYFSYDVKMKEKGDIPEGYSVSREKKERFSLILESASTNQTSMYLCASTGTSGPTAYNEQFFGPGTRLTVL.

Turning to this clone: Possible read error: a much larger clone is one base away. The chain links TRBV14 to TRBJ1-5; TRBD1 agrees at 8 bases. Germline V gene lookup returns CDR1 SGHDN and CDR2 FVKESK. The CDR3 covers 14 residues. The junction had 1 base not matched to a gene; V was cut back by 4 bases and J by 2 bases. CDR3 protein: CASSLTGGNQPQHF. CDR3 coding DNA: TGTGCCAGCAGCCTGACAGGGGGCAATCAGCCCCAGCATTTT.

To note about this clone: Within the sample, other DNA sequences also encode this same CDR3. This chain's CDR3 is CASSAGQETQYF. Written as DNA, the CDR3 is TGTGCCAGCAGCGCAGGCCAAGAGACCCAGTACTTC. This chain joins TRBV7-9 and TRBJ2-5; D gene uncertain. The ends were cut back, 5 bases at V and 1 base at J, with 5 bases in the middle. In germline, CDR1 is SEHNR, CDR2 FQNEAQ (reference sequence). The CDR3 spans 12 residues.

This chain uses TRBV9 with TRBJ2-5; 8 nucleotides line up with TRBD1. With V trimmed by 5 bases and J by 5 bases, 8 bases remained unmatched. The CDR3 covers 14 residues. Per the germline V gene, CDR1 is SGDLS and CDR2 is YYNGEE. Written as DNA, the CDR3 is TGTGCCAGCAGTGTCCAGGGGGCAGGGGAGACCCAGTACTTC. Its translation: CASSVQGAGETQYF. The full variable domain, its missing parts supplied by reference TRBV9 and TRBJ2-5, is DSGVTQTPKHLITATGQRVTLRCSPRSGDLSVYWYQQSLDQGLQFLIQYYNGEERAKGNILERFSAQQFPDLHSELNLSSLELGDSALYFCASSVQGAGETQYFGPGTRLLVL.

This chain links TRBV2 with TRBJ2-2; TRBD2 matches at 9 bases. Germline V CDR1 and CDR2: SNHLY, FYNNEI. The CDR3 covers 14 residues. V lost 8 bases to trimming and J lost 7 bases; unmatched junction nucleotides: 8. CDR3 in DNA: TGTGCCAGCTTTGCGGGAGGGCCTATCGGGGAGCTGTTTTTT. Translating gives CASFAGGPIGELFF.

As DNA, the CDR3 is TGTGCCAGCGGTAAACAGCTTACTAACTATGGCTACACCTTC. Translated: CASGKQLTNYGYTF. The chain has TRBV7-2 and TRBJ1-2, with unresolved D. Germline CDR1 is SGHTA and CDR2 is FQGNSA. V lost 8 bases and J 0 bases, leaving 13 bases between the germline ends. The CDR3 extends over 14 amino acids. The full variable domain, in which reference TRBV7-2 and TRBJ1-2 provide the parts outside the CDR3, is GAGVSQSPSNKVTEKGKDVELRCDPISGHTALYWYRQSLGQGLEFLIYFQGNSAPDKSGLPSDRFSAERTGGSVSTLTIQRTQQEDSAVYLCASGKQLTNYGYTFGSGTRLTVV.

J is TRBJ2-5 and V is TRBV6-5, with 7 nucleotides matching TRBD1. The CDR3 consists of 11 residues. Unmatched junction bases numbered 1, after V lost 2 bases and J lost 10 bases. Germline V CDR1 and CDR2: MNHEY, SVGAGI. CDR3 bases: TGTGCCAGCAGTTACGGGACAGTCCAGTACTTC. Its protein is CASSYGTVQYF.